The 27 T cell receptor beta chains reported below all come from one sample, sequenced in a study of cytomegalovirus exposure and HLA in healthy donors. PCR involved 60 Vbeta and 13 Jbeta primers. The assay was immunoSEQ multiplex PCR, and TCRdb's table has in-frame clones only and misses some. The sample carries approximately 190,000 clones, roughly 73% recorded once. The sample comprised PBMCs. Receptor source: a woman in her twenties or thirties in good health and CMV-seronegative.

The chain has TRBV6-1 and TRBJ2-5; D gene uncertain. CDR1 MNHNS and CDR2 SASEGT come from the germline V gene. V was shortened by 3 bases and J by 5 bases, with 16 bases between the two germline ends. The CDR3 is made up of 15 amino acids. CDR3 residues: CASSDWYSLRETQYF. DNA of the CDR3: TGTGCCAGCAGTGATTGGTATAGCCTCCGGGAGACCCAGTACTTC.

On this clone: The identical CDR3 is also encoded by other nucleotide sequences in the sample. This rearrangement joins TRBV27 to TRBJ2-7, with TRBD2 matching over 15 bases. This CDR3 is built from 15 residues. Germline CDR1 MNHEY, CDR2 SMNVEV (reference sequence). V was pared by 4 bases and J by 5 bases, with 3 bases of the junction left unmatched. CDR3 coding DNA: TGTGCCAGCAGTTCGGGGACTAGCGGGAGGAACGAGCAGTACTTC. This encodes CASSSGTSGRNEQYF.

This sequence joins TRBV7-3 and TRBJ2-3; D may be TRBD2 (6 bases). Trimming took off 0 bases at V and 4 bases at J, with 14 bases between the two ends. The CDR3 loop spans 16 amino acids. Germline CDR1 reads SGHTA; CDR2 reads FQGTGA. The CDR3 is CASSLTTSWEADTQYF. In DNA form, the CDR3 reads TGTGCCAGCAGCTTAACGACAAGTTGGGAGGCAGATACGCAGTATTTT. The full variable domain, with the rest looked up from reference TRBV7-3 and TRBJ2-3, is GAGVSQTPSNKVTEKGKYVELRCDPISGHTALYWYRQSLGQGPEFLIYFQGTGAADDSGLPNDRFFAVRPEGSVSTLKIQRTERGDSAVYLCASSLTTSWEADTQYFGPGTRLTVL.

This clone was detected only a few times. The chain joins TRBV4-1 to TRBJ1-3, with D unresolved. CDR3 length: 15 residues. V was cut by 5 bases and J by 0 bases, with 11 bases left in between. Germline V lookup: CDR1 MGHRA, CDR2 YSYEKL. CDR3 bases: TGCGCCAGCAGCTTGGACGGACTCTCTGGAAACACCATATATTTT. It encodes CASSLDGLSGNTIYF.

The J gene is TRBJ1-1, the V gene TRBV7-9, with D unresolved. The V gene's germline CDR1 is SEHNR and CDR2 FQNEAQ (reference sequence). Trimming removed 3 bases from V and 13 bases from J, with 21 bases in between. The CDR3 covers 14 residues. CDR3: CASSLAMRQWKLFF. The CDR3 coding sequence is TGTGCCAGCAGCTTGGCTATGAGGCAATGGAAGCTTTTCTTT.

V and J are TRBV2 and TRBJ1-2; 12 bases fit TRBD1. The V gene's germline CDR1 is SNHLY and CDR2 FYNNEI. Trimming took 4 bases from V and 7 from J; bases not matched to a gene: 10. There are 16 residues in the CDR3. The CDR3: CASSAQGTGGAGGYTF. CDR3 nucleotides: TGTGCCAGCAGTGCTCAAGGGACAGGGGGCGCGGGTGGCTACACCTTC.

This chain connects TRBV6-1 to TRBJ2-1, with 11 bases fitting TRBD1. Unmatched junction bases numbered 4, after V lost 5 bases and J lost 7 bases. This CDR3 contains 14 residues. Germline CDR1 and CDR2: MNHNS and SASEGT. The CDR3 spells CASSWDRGSNEQFF. In DNA, the CDR3 is TGTGCCAGCAGTTGGGACAGGGGGTCTAATGAGCAGTTCTTC.

This clone showed up just a few times. The CDR3 loop is CASSSRGKSWGYGYTF. The CDR3 DNA follows: TGTGCCAGTAGTTCACGGGGAAAGTCATGGGGCTATGGCTACACCTTC. This chain joins TRBV19 and TRBJ1-2; D unresolved. Trimming removed 5 bases from V and 4 bases from J, with 20 bases in between. The CDR3 covers 16 residues. The germline CDR1 and CDR2 sequences are LNHDA and SQIVND (reference sequence). Supplemented by reference TRBV19 and TRBJ1-2, the full variable domain reads DGGITQSPKYLFRKEGQNVTLSCEQNLNHDAMYWYRQDPGQGLRLIYYSQIVNDFQKGDIAEGYSVSREKKESFPLTVTSAQKNPTAFYLCASSSRGKSWGYGYTFGSGTRLTVV.

CDR3 bases: TGTGCCAGTATCTCGGCCGGGACTAGTCCCAATGAGCAGTTCTTC. It yields the protein CASISAGTSPNEQFF. The V call is TRBV19, the J call TRBJ2-1, with 8 nucleotides matching TRBD2. CDR3 length: 15 amino acids. Germline V gene lookup returns CDR1 LNHDA and CDR2 SQIVND (reference sequence). Trimming at V came to 7 bases and at J to 6 bases, leaving 11 bases not matched to a gene.

This clone was found a few times. V and J are TRBV18 and TRBJ2-4; 10 bases line up with TRBD2. CDR1 and CDR2 from the germline V gene are KGHSH and LQKENI. V lost 0 bases to trimming and J lost 1 base; unmatched junction nucleotides: 6. The CDR3 contains 18 residues. The CDR3 spells CASSPPGAGGAAKNIQYF. In nucleotides, the CDR3 is TGTGCCAGCTCACCACCGGGAGCGGGAGGGGCTGCCAAAAACATTCAGTACTTC.

The rearrangement uses TRBV6-5 and TRBJ2-5; 11 bases are a match to TRBD1. The J call may not be correct, given that the DNA end is closer to TRBJ2-7. From germline, CDR1 is MNHEY and CDR2 SVGAGI. CDR3 size: 15 residues. The CDR3 loop is CASSYSGQGAYEQYF. DNA for the CDR3: TGTGCCAGCAGTTACTCGGGACAGGGGGCCTACGAGCAGTACTTC.

This chain joins TRBV5-4 and TRBJ1-1; the D is unclear. V was pared by 4 bases and J by 1 base, with 8 bases between. CDR3 length: 13 residues. Germline V gene sequence: CDR1 SGHNT, CDR2 YYREEE (reference sequence). DNA for the CDR3: TGTGCCAGCAGCGTCGCGGGGAACACTGAAGCTTTCTTT. This codes for CASSVAGNTEAFF.

The chain is built from TRBV7-6 and TRBJ2-7, with D perhaps TRBD1 (5 bases). The CDR3 runs to 13 residues. V was shortened by 4 bases and J by 5 bases, with 12 bases between the two germline ends. Germline-derived CDR1 and CDR2 are SGHVS and FNYEAQ. The CDR3, as DNA: TGTGCCAGCAGCTACAGGACGAAGGACGAGCAGTACTTC. It yields the protein CASSYRTKDEQYF.

The CDR3 protein is CASSLRTAQGYNEQFF. The CDR3 nucleotides read TGCGCCAGCAGCTTGAGGACAGCACAAGGGTACAATGAGCAGTTCTTC. The chain joins TRBV5-1 to TRBJ2-1; a possible D gene is TRBD1 (6 bases). V lost 1 base and J 4 bases, leaving 15 bases between the germline ends. The CDR3 covers 16 residues. Germline CDR1 is SGHRS and CDR2 is YFSETQ.

The chain is built from TRBV5-8 and TRBJ2-7, with 7 bases lining up with TRBD2. The ends lost 3 bases at V and 3 bases at J; junction bases unmatched: 3. The length of the CDR3 is 13 residues. Looked up from germline, CDR1 is SGHTS and CDR2 is YDEGEE. CDR3 amino acids: CASSSRTSYEQYF. In nucleotides, the CDR3 is TGTGCCAGCAGCTCCAGGACTAGCTACGAGCAGTACTTC.

As DNA, the CDR3 is TGCGCCAGCAGCCCTGGACAGGGTGAACGGGCCGGAAACACCATATATTTT. Translation gives CASSPGQGERAGNTIYF. The V gene is TRBV5-1, the J gene TRBJ1-3; 8 nucleotides line up with TRBD1. The CDR3 has 17 residues. The germline V gene has CDR1 SGHRS and CDR2 YFSETQ. The V and J ends lost 4 bases and 4 bases, in that order; junction bases with no gene match: 13.

The chain couples TRBV27 to TRBJ2-7, with 7 bases matching TRBD1. V gave up 6 bases and J gave up 2 bases; unmatched junction bases: 10. Germline CDR1 and CDR2: MNHEY and SMNVEV (reference sequence). This CDR3 has 15 residues. CDR3 in amino acids: CASSPSQGTPYEQYF. For the CDR3, the DNA is TGTGCCAGCAGCCCATCACAGGGGACACCCTACGAGCAGTACTTC.

The rearrangement joins TRBV6-5 to TRBJ2-5; 7 bases fit TRBD1. Losses at the gene ends were 0 bases for V and 4 bases for J; bases not matched to a gene: 5. Germline loops: CDR1 MNHEY, CDR2 SVGAGI. This CDR3 contains 15 residues. For the CDR3, the DNA is TGTGCCAGCAGTTACTCGTCCAGGGGGACAGAGACCCAGTACTTC. Protein sequence: CASSYSSRGTETQYF.

V usage is TRBV5-1 and J usage is TRBJ2-7; TRBD2 agrees at 11 bases. V was clipped by 0 bases and J by 2 bases; unmatched bases: 4. Germline loops: CDR1 SGHRS, CDR2 YFSETQ. This CDR3 comprises 16 residues. The CDR3 loop reads CASSLGLAGTTYEQYF. CDR3 DNA sequence: TGCGCCAGCAGCTTGGGACTAGCGGGGACCACCTACGAGCAGTACTTC.

The chain uses TRBV20-1 and TRBJ2-1; no reliable D call. The germline V gene encodes CDR1 DFQATT and CDR2 SNEGSKA (reference sequence). This CDR3 comprises 10 residues. Trimming cost V 2 bases and J 8 bases, with 4 bases left between them. The CDR3 DNA sequence: TGCAGTGCTAGACTTCATGAGCAGTTCTTC. Its protein product is CSARLHEQFF.

The rearrangement joins TRBV29-1 to TRBJ2-1; 7 positions match TRBD1. The CDR3 has 12 amino acids. Germline CDR1 SQVTM, CDR2 ANQGSEA. V was pared by 7 bases and J by 7 bases, with 7 bases of the junction left unmatched. The CDR3 loop reads CSAETGTNEQFF. CDR3 coding DNA: TGCAGCGCCGAGACAGGGACGAATGAGCAGTTCTTC.

The sample holds a few counts of this clone. The chain has TRBV25-1 and TRBJ2-1; 8 bases are a match to TRBD2. After removal of 6 bases from V and 5 bases from J, the junction contained 3 bases not matched to a gene. The germline CDR1 and CDR2 sequences are MGHDK and SYGVNS. This CDR3 contains 13 residues. CDR3 residues: CASRRGGNNEQFF. DNA for the CDR3: TGTGCCAGCAGACGCGGGGGGAACAATGAGCAGTTCTTC.

CDR3 sequence (DNA): TGTGCCAGTAGTATATTGGGGGCAGGTCAGCCCCAGCATTTT. Translated: CASSILGAGQPQHF. This chain links TRBV19 with TRBJ1-5, with a possible D match to TRBD1 (6 bases). Germline V gives CDR1 LNHDA, CDR2 SQIVND (reference sequence). V lost 2 bases and J lost 6, with 11 bases in between. The CDR3 covers 14 residues.

The genes are TRBV7-2 and TRBJ1-4; D gene uncertain. Germline CDR1 reads SGHTA; CDR2 reads FQGNSA. The CDR3 has 15 residues. The V and J ends lost 5 bases and 10 bases respectively, with 20 bases between them. CDR3 loop: CASSLEGRGFGKLFF. The CDR3 DNA is TGTGCCAGCAGCCTCGAGGGTCGTGGTTTTGGAAAACTGTTTTTT.

This clone has a handful of counts. The chain joins TRBV10-3 to TRBJ1-5; weak D call: TRBD1 (6 bases). From germline, CDR1 is ENHRY and CDR2 SYGVKD. The length of the CDR3 is 13 residues. V was trimmed by 4 bases and J by 7 bases, leaving 11 bases between them. The CDR3 DNA reads TGTGCCATCAGTGGGGACAACGAACAGCCCCAGCATTTT. Its translation: CAISGDNEQPQHF.

The V gene is TRBV5-1, the J gene TRBJ2-3, with 8 nucleotides matching TRBD1. Germline CDR1 is SGHRS and CDR2 is YFSETQ. V gave up 6 bases and J gave up 3 bases; unmatched junction bases: 6. The CDR3 sequence is 14 residues long. The CDR3 nucleotides are TGCGCCAGCATGGTGACAGGGGTGACAGATACGCAGTATTTT. Residues: CASMVTGVTDTQYF.

The chain joins TRBV28 to TRBJ1-2, with D tentatively TRBD1 (6 bases). CDR1 MDHEN and CDR2 SYDVKM come from the germline V gene. V gave up 5 bases and J gave up 3 bases, with 16 bases separating them. The CDR3 runs 15 residues. The CDR3 loop reads CASSSPPSGDYGYTF. As DNA, the CDR3 is TGTGCCAGCAGTAGCCCACCCTCAGGGGACTATGGCTACACCTTC.